This T cell receptor beta chain was captured in a study of T-cell reconstitution after alpha-beta-depleted transplantation in children. Study-wide results and caveats: Surviving recipient T cells and thymic progenitors accounted for the high day-60 TCRbeta diversity observed in some patients. By one year post-transplant, T-cell counts and diversity largely arose from T cells that were newly produced. The origin of alpha-beta T cells about two months after transplant was reportedly several hundred expanded graft clones.

During its preparation, the TCRbeta library received unique molecular identifiers. TCRdb analysed the PCR reads with MiXCR anew, one entry per CDR3 protein. In the table there are 97,000 or so distinct CDR3 sequences, approximately 8% of which are singletons. This CDR3 has 18 residues. In germline, CDR1 is SGHVT, CDR2 SQSDAQ. The J segment lost 2 bases and the V segment lost 3 bases, leaving 13 bases of the junction unmatched. This clonotype has a count of ten or more. The antigen is undetermined. Source: PBMCs, taken before TCRalphabeta/CD19-depleted stem cell transplant. The chain combines TRBV7-4 with TRBJ1-2, with TRBD1 matching over 9 bases. This sequence was found in a boy aged 2 to 10 with acute lymphoblastic leukemia, due to receive a stem cell transplant. CDR3 loop: CASSFSPPGQGINYGYTF. CDR3 in DNA: TGTGCCAGCAGCTTTTCCCCGCCGGGACAGGGTATCAACTATGGCTACACCTTC.